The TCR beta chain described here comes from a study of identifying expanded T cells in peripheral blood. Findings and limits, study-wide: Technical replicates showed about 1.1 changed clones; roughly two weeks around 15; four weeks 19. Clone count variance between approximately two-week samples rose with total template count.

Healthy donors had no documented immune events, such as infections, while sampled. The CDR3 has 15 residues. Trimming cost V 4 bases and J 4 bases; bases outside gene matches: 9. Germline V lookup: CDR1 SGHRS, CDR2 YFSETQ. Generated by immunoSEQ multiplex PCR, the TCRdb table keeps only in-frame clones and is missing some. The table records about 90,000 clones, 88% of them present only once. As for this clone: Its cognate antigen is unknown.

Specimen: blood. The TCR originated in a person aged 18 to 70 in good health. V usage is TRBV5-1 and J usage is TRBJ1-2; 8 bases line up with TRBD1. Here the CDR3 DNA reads TGCGCCAGCAGCATTCAGGGGGCTTTCTCCTATGGCTACACCTTC. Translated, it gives CASSIQGAFSYGYTF.